This section outlines one TCR beta chain sequence together with its context. This clonotype has more than one count but fewer than ten. Its cognate antigen has yet to be identified. Base-call qualities are not available, and no considerably larger clone is one nucleotide away. This entry comes from a study of T cells in Graves' hyperthyroidism and ophthalmopathy (dated by TCRdb to 2018 to 2020). Context from the whole study: Peripheral blood samples were taken at initial diagnosis, before any treatment was given. Prospective prediction of ophthalmopathy was tested in an independent validation cohort consisting of 18 hyperthyroidism patients and approximately 16 patients who later progressed to ophthalmopathy. TCR Vbeta CDR3 sequencing of approximately 140 peripheral blood samples (over 40 ophthalmopathy, some 75 hyperthyroidism and some 17 progressor patients) is reported in the paper. A discovery cohort of fewer than 110 patients, approximately 45 with Graves' ophthalmopathy and 57 with stable Graves' hyperthyroidism, was used to find distinguishing TCR V-J signatures. In addition, the study compared T-cell repertoires in thyroid tissue and in blood from six Graves' hyperthyroidism patients. The roughly 99 discovery patients were divided at random into training and test sets in a 7:3 ratio. After sampling, hyperthyroidism patients received methimazole starting at 30 mg daily, and ophthalmopathy patients received high-dose intravenous methylprednisolone. Study-wide conclusions, independent of this receptor: No statistical method was used to fix the sample size in advance, and group allocation was not hidden from the investigators. A model built on a 13 V-J signature distinguished ophthalmopathy from stable hyperthyroidism, reaching 85% to 90% sensitivity and around 81% specificity in cross-validation and 80%/75% in testing. In validation, the model predicted progression to ophthalmopathy a median of approximately 6.3 months before onset, with about 70% sensitivity and 72.22% specificity. Most expanded thyroid clonotypes (frequency above 0.001) were also detected in blood, a finding suggesting that blood repertoires may reflect thyroid immune responses.

CDR1 is given as LNHDA and CDR2 as SQIVND, both from the germline V gene (reference sequence). From the cysteine up to the phenylalanine, the CDR3 has a length of 14 residues. Here the CDR3 DNA is all that survives: 42 bases in frame from base 1. V is shortened by 6 bases, J by 4 bases, and the region joining them spans 10 bases. The TCR beta CDR3 regions were amplified from the RNA transcripts. The first round of RT-PCR for the TCR CDR3 was performed with the HTBI primer set and the Qiagen OneStep RT-PCR kit. Libraries were constructed in a second round of multiplex PCR, after which size selection and purification were carried out. The libraries were sequenced on an Illumina HiSeq2000 using paired-end 100 bp reads. Regarding the original processing steps: SOAPnuke was used to process the raw data, removing reads that contained adapters or uncalled bases, had a mean Phred below 15, or lacked an exact match to the constant primer or identifier. COPE v1.2.5 was used to merge high-quality paired reads, and clonotypes were defined as unique nucleotide sequences. Clonotypes were aligned to IMGT TRBV, TRBD and TRBJ reference segments using MiTCR v1.1. The analysis was restricted to V-J combinations with a frequency above 0.0001, which together covered just over 98% of the repertoires. The TCS score was defined as F50 (clonal expansion) divided by E x V (chaos), with BLOSUM62-based TCRdist calculated between CDR3 peptides within each V-J. Welch's t-statistics and random forest reduced approximately 520 V-J features to roughly 13, which were used in a naive Bayes classifier (R e1071). TCRdb ran its own pipeline on the public reads, namely fastp trimming at Q25 and MiXCR clone calling, and kept in-frame beta chains. Under each unique CDR3 protein, matching rows form one entry showing the most common genes and DNA. TCRdb's processing, not the authors' own work, is the source of the V and J calls. In all, the sample holds fewer than 650,000 distinct CDR3 sequences, and around 14% of those were seen once. Less than 6% of the sample is held by the ten biggest clonotypes.

Hyperthyroidism patients were aged 18 to 65 years and newly diagnosed, with disease duration of less than 2 months. Exclusion was applied to patients with uncontrolled infections, other autoimmune diseases, pregnancy or lactation. Diagnoses were based on clinical symptoms, serum thyroxine and TRAb, thyroid ultrasound and orbital computed tomography. Blood from progressor patients was collected at the time of first diagnosis with hyperthyroidism, before any ophthalmopathy symptoms had appeared. PBMCs were separated from 8 to 10 ml of fresh peripheral blood using Ficoll-Paque density gradient centrifugation. Patients classed as progressors first received a Graves' hyperthyroidism diagnosis and then went on to develop ophthalmopathy during follow-up. Total RNA was extracted with Trizol reagent, and quality was checked on an Agilent 2100 Bioanalyzer.

Recombination linked TRBV19 to TRBJ2-6; the D gene lacks a confident call. Sequencing was performed on blood. The sequence was obtained from a woman aged 30 to 39 with Graves' hyperthyroidism that later progressed to Graves' ophthalmopathy. The CDR3 sequence is CASSSPGGANVLTF. The nucleotide sequence reads as follows: TGTGCCAGTAGCTCCCCGGGCGGGGCCAACGTCCTGACTTTC.